Following are 19 T cell receptor beta chains from one sample sequenced in a study of blood T cell repertoires in COVID-19 (dated by TCRdb to about 2020). The library was produced with the immunoSEQ multiplex PCR assay. In its TCRdb copy, this immuneACCESS table keeps in-frame sequences only and misses some clones. Where compared with another copy, unresolved V genes explain less than half of these, and the others have no known cause. The sample records 100,000 or so clones, roughly 90% of which are singletons. The ten largest account for less than 7.5% of the sample. Material for sequencing was peripheral blood. These receptors originate from a woman aged 55-70 years with acute or convalescent COVID-19.

In its sample, this clone is medium-sized. V is TRBV11-2 and J is TRBJ2-1; 9 bases fit TRBD2. V shed 6 bases, J shed 9 bases, and the junction held 12 bases outside the gene matches. The CDR3 has 15 residues. CDR1 SGHAT and CDR2 FQNNGV come from the germline V gene. The CDR3 coding sequence is TGTGCCAGCAGTTTCACGTTAGCGGGAGATGGTGAGCAGTTCTTC. Protein product: CASSFTLAGDGEQFF.

This clone was seen only once. The chain has TRBV2 and TRBJ1-6; 11 positions match TRBD1. The CDR3 length is 17 residues. J was trimmed by 1 base and V by 6 bases; bases with no gene match: 5. Germline assignment: CDR1 SNHLY and CDR2 FYNNEI. CDR3 loop: CASRVGQGASYNSPLHF. The DNA for the CDR3 is TGTGCCAGCAGGGTCGGACAGGGGGCATCCTATAATTCACCCCTCCACTTT. Using reference TRBV2 and TRBJ1-6 for the parts outside the CDR3, the full variable domain is EPEVTQTPSHQVTQMGQEVILRCVPISNHLYFYWYRQILGQKVEFLVSFYNNEISEKSEIFDDQFSVERPDGSNFTLKIRSTKLEDSAMYFCASRVGQGASYNSPLHFGNGTRLTVT.

The chain employs TRBV9 and TRBJ2-1, with TRBD2 matching 8 bases. CDR3 length: 15 amino acids. Germline V lookup: CDR1 SGDLS, CDR2 YYNGEE. V shed 3 bases, J shed 9 bases, and the junction held 11 bases outside the gene matches. The CDR3 DNA sequence: TGTGCCAGCAGCGCCAAGGGTATAGCGGGAATTGAGCAGTTCTTC. The encoded protein is CASSAKGIAGIEQFF.

This clone was picked up one time. The same CDR3 is also encoded by other DNA sequences in this sample. This sequence joins TRBV12-3 or TRBV12-4 and TRBJ1-1, with a weak D call TRBD1 (5 bases). The CDR3 covers 13 residues. Trimming took off 6 bases at V and 2 bases at J, with 10 bases between the two ends. The CDR3 reads CASSLTANTEAFF. CDR3 sequence (DNA): TGTGCCAGCAGCCTGACAGCAAACACTGAAGCTTTCTTT.

This chain links TRBV5-1 with TRBJ1-1; tentatively, D is TRBD1 (6 bases). The CDR3 contains 16 residues. Germline V lookup: CDR1 SGHRS, CDR2 YFSETQ. V was cut by 5 bases and J by 0 bases, with 17 bases left in between. CDR3 nucleotides: TGCGCCAGCAGACAGGGACCTGGAGTCATGAACACTGAAGCTTTCTTT. This gives the protein CASRQGPGVMNTEAFF.

The chain has TRBV7-2 and TRBJ1-3; D not resolved. V lost 5 bases to trimming and J lost 0 bases, with 11 bases between them. The CDR3 totals 15 residues. In germline, CDR1 is SGHTA, CDR2 FQGNSA. DNA of the CDR3: TGTGCCAGCAGCGACTCGATAGGCTCTGGAAACACCATATATTTT. Amino acids: CASSDSIGSGNTIYF. The variable domain in full, with the rest retrieved from reference TRBV7-2 and TRBJ1-3, is GAGVSQSPSNKVTEKGKDVELRCDPISGHTALYWYRQSLGQGLEFLIYFQGNSAPDKSGLPSDRFSAERTGGSVSTLTIQRTQQEDSAVYLCASSDSIGSGNTIYFGEGSWLTVV.

J is TRBJ1-6 and V is TRBV28; 7 bases line up with TRBD1. Per the germline V gene, CDR1 is MDHEN and CDR2 is SYDVKM. CDR3 length equals 16 residues. V shed 5 bases, J shed 5 bases, and the junction held 9 bases outside the gene matches. In nucleotides, the CDR3 is TGTGCCAGCAGTGGCTCATGGGACAGTCATAATTCACCCCTCCACTTT. This gives the protein CASSGSWDSHNSPLHF. Full variable domain (rest looked up from reference TRBV28 and TRBJ1-6): DVKVTQSSRYLVKRTGEKVFLECVQDMDHENMFWYRQDPGLGLRLIYFSYDVKMKEKGDIPEGYSVSREKKERFSLILESASTNQTSMYLCASSGSWDSHNSPLHFGNGTRLTVT.

The V gene is TRBV3-1 (or the pseudogene TRBV3-2), the J gene TRBJ2-2; maybe TRBD1 (5 bases). Trimming cost V 7 bases and J 8 bases, with 14 bases left between them. Germline V lookup: CDR1 LGHDT, CDR2 YNNKEL (reference sequence). The CDR3 has 13 amino acids. DNA of the CDR3: TGTGCCAGCAACTTCGACAGAAGTGGGGAGCTGTTTTTT. Protein sequence: CASNFDRSGELFF.

This chain uses TRBV29-1 with TRBJ1-2, with a possible D match to TRBD1 (5 bases). V was cut by 5 bases and J by 4 bases, with 14 bases left in between. In germline, CDR1 is SQVTM, CDR2 ANQGSEA. The CDR3 loop spans 13 amino acids. CDR3 loop: CSVQGAPVYGYTF. CDR3 nucleotide sequence: TGCAGCGTTCAAGGGGCTCCAGTCTATGGCTACACCTTC.

This chain connects TRBV11-2 to TRBJ2-1, with no clear D. The CDR3 totals 15 residues. Trimming shortened V by 2 bases and J by 5 bases, and 13 bases separated the two germline ends. Germline lookup yields CDR1 SGHAT and CDR2 FQNNGV. CDR3 nucleotide sequence: TGTGCCAGCAGCTTACGTGGGCTCGCGAACAATGAGCAGTTCTTC. The encoded protein is CASSLRGLANNEQFF. Combining the CDR3 with reference TRBV11-2 and TRBJ2-1 gives the whole variable domain EAGVAQSPRYKIIEKRQSVAFWCNPISGHATLYWYQQILGQGPKLLIQFQNNGVVDDSQLPKDRFSAERLKGVDSTLKIQPAKLEDSAVYLCASSLRGLANNEQFFGPGTRLTVL.

In its sample, this clone was seen once. The CDR3 DNA sequence: TGTGCCAGCAGTTCGCTAAACTCACCCGGGACTAGCGGGAGGAGGTTCTTC. Translation: CASSSLNSPGTSGRRFF. The rearrangement links TRBV27 to TRBJ2-1; 15 bases line up with TRBD2. V dropped 4 bases and J dropped 15; count of bases not matched to a gene: 16. Looked up from germline, CDR1 is MNHEY and CDR2 is SMNVEV (reference sequence). CDR3 length: 17 residues.

The chain joins TRBV2 to TRBJ2-4; tentative D call: TRBD2 (5 bases). The CDR3 is 12 amino acids. Per the germline V gene, CDR1 is SNHLY and CDR2 is FYNNEI. The ends were cut back, 0 bases at V and 12 bases at J, with 9 bases in the middle. This CDR3 reads CASSEAEVTQYF. The CDR3 nucleotides are TGTGCCAGCAGTGAAGCGGAGGTGACTCAGTACTTC.

The rearrangement joins TRBV6-5 to TRBJ2-3; 9 positions match TRBD1. Germline CDR1 and CDR2: MNHEY and SVGAGI. V dropped 7 bases and J dropped 3; count of bases not matched to a gene: 5. The CDR3 runs 14 residues. The CDR3 sequence: CASTPTGGTDTQYF. For the CDR3, the DNA is TGTGCCAGCACCCCGACAGGGGGGACAGATACGCAGTATTTT.

V is TRBV2 and J is TRBJ2-2; the D is unclear. Trimming shortened V by 1 base and J by 2 bases, and 8 bases separated the two germline ends. Germline CDR1 SNHLY, CDR2 FYNNEI. The length of the CDR3 is 15 residues. In nucleotides, the CDR3 is TGTGCCAGCAGTGAAGAAGTAGTAAACACCGGGGAGCTGTTTTTT. Encoded protein: CASSEEVVNTGELFF.

The count of this clone is one. The rearrangement uses TRBV21-1 and TRBJ2-5; the table's TRBD2 call for D was not verified on the DNA. TRBV21-1 is assigned pseudogene status. This CDR3 spans 11 amino acids. The CDR3 is CASSMNGTQYF. The CDR3 DNA sequence: TGTGCCAGCAGCATGAACGGGACCCAGTACTTC.

This clone was counted only a few times. The chain recombines TRBV19 with TRBJ1-1; TRBD1 matches at 7 bases. Trimming took 5 bases from V and 3 from J; bases not matched to a gene: 6. The CDR3 consists of 14 residues. Per germline, CDR1 LNHDA and CDR2 SQIVND (reference sequence). Here the CDR3 DNA reads TGTGCCAGTAGTGTCACAGGGGTGGACACTGAAGCTTTCTTT. Residues: CASSVTGVDTEAFF.

This chain links TRBV30 with TRBJ2-1; tentatively, D is TRBD2 (6 bases). Germline V gene data show CDR1 as GTSNPN and CDR2 as SVGIG (reference sequence). Trimming removed 8 bases from V and 0 bases from J, with 14 bases in between. This CDR3 spans 14 amino acids. The CDR3 reads CALTLANSYNEQFF. The CDR3 DNA reads as TGTGCCCTTACCCTAGCGAACTCCTACAATGAGCAGTTCTTC.

The chain carries TRBV2 and TRBJ2-1; possible D gene TRBD2, 5 bases. Germline CDR1 reads SNHLY; CDR2 reads FYNNEI. The V gene lost 3 bases and the J gene lost 5 bases, with 11 bases spanning the gap. The length of the CDR3 is 14 residues. DNA for the CDR3: TGTGCCAGCAGTGAGAGGGCTAGGAACAATGAGCAGTTCTTC. Amino acid sequence: CASSERARNNEQFF.

The rearrangement links TRBV30 to TRBJ1-5; tentative D call: TRBD1 (5 bases). Germline lookup yields CDR1 GTSNPN and CDR2 SVGIG (reference sequence). The CDR3 is 15 residues long. V gave up 3 bases and J gave up 3 bases, with 15 bases separating them. CDR3 region: CAWSPGDFLNQPQHF. CDR3 DNA sequence: TGTGCCTGGAGCCCCGGGGACTTTCTCAATCAGCCCCAGCATTTT.